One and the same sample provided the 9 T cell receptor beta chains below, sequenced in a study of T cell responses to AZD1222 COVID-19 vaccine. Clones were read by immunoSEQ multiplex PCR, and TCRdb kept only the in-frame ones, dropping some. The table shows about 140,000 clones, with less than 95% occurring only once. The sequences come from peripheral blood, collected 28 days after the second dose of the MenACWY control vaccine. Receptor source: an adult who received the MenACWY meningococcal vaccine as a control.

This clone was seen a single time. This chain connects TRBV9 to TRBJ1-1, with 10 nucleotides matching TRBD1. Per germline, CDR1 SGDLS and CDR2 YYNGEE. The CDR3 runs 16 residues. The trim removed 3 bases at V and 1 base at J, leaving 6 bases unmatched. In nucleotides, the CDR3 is TGTGCCAGCAGCGCCGGACAGGGGGGTACGAACACTGAAGCTTTCTTT. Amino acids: CASSAGQGGTNTEAFF.

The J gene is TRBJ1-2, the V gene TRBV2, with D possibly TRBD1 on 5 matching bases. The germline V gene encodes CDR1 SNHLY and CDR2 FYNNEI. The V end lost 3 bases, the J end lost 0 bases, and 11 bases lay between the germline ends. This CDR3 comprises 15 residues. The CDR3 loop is CASSDLWGANYGYTF. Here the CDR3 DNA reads TGTGCCAGCAGTGATTTATGGGGGGCTAACTATGGCTACACCTTC.

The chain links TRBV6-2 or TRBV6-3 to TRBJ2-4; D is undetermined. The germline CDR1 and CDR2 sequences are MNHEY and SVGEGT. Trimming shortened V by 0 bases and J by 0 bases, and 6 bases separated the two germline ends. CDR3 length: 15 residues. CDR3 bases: TGTGCCAGCAGTTACTCTACGGAAGCCAAAAACATTCAGTACTTC. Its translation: CASSYSTEAKNIQYF.

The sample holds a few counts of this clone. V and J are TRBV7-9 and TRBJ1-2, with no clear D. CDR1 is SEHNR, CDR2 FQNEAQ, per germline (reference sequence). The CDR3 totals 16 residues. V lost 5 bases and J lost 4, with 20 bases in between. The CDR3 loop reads CASSPTRVQETYGYTF. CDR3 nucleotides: TGTGCCAGCAGCCCAACCCGGGTTCAGGAAACCTATGGCTACACCTTC.

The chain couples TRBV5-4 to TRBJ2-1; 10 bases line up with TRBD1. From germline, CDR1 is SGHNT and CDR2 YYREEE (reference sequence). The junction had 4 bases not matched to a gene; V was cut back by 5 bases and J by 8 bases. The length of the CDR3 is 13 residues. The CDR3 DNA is TGTGCCAGCAGGGGACAGGGGAGGGATGAGCAGTTCTTC. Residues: CASRGQGRDEQFF.

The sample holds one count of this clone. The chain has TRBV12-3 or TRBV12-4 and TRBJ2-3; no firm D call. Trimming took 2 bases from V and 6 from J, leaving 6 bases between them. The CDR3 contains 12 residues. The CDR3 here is CASSLSSDTQYF. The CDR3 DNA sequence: TGTGCCAGCAGTTTATCGTCTGATACGCAGTATTTT.

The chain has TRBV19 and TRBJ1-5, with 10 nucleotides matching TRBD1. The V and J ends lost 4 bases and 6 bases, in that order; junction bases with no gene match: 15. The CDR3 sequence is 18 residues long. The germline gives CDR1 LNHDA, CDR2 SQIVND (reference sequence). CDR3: CASSTRQGASKGGQPQHF. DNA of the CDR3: TGTGCCAGTAGTACCAGACAGGGGGCCTCTAAGGGGGGTCAGCCCCAGCATTTT.

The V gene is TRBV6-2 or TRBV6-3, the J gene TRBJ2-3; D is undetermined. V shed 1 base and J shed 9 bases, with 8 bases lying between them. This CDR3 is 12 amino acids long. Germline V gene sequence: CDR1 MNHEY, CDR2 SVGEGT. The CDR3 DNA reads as TGTGCCAGCAGTTACTATATGGGCACGCAGTATTTT. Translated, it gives CASSYYMGTQYF.

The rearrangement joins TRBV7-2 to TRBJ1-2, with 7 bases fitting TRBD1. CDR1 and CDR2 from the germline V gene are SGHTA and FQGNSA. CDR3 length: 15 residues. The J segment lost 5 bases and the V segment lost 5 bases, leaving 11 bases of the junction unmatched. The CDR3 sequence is CASSPGPGTEYGYTF. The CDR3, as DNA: TGTGCCAGCAGCCCAGGCCCTGGGACAGAGTATGGCTACACCTTC.